This TCR beta chain was recovered during a study of blood T cell repertoires in COVID-19. Study-level information: T cells, B-cell-depleted T cells, or PBMCs provided the cDNA or gDNA that served as material.

The V and J ends lost 5 bases and 7 bases respectively, with 9 bases between them. The CDR3 spans 13 residues. Germline CDR1 reads MNHEY; CDR2 reads SVGAGI. Seattle enrolled patients during active infection and tracked them longitudinally. This table comes from immunoSEQ multiplex PCR, and its TCRdb copy is limited to in-frame clones, with some not included. The sample records 40,000 to 50,000 clones, around 87% being singletons. This rearrangement joins TRBV6-5 to TRBJ1-6; D unresolved. The clonotype comes from a woman over 75 with COVID-19, enrolled during active disease. Source material: peripheral blood. In DNA, the CDR3 is TGTGCCAGCAGTCGGACGGGAAATTCACCCCTCCACTTT. Encoded protein: CASSRTGNSPLHF.